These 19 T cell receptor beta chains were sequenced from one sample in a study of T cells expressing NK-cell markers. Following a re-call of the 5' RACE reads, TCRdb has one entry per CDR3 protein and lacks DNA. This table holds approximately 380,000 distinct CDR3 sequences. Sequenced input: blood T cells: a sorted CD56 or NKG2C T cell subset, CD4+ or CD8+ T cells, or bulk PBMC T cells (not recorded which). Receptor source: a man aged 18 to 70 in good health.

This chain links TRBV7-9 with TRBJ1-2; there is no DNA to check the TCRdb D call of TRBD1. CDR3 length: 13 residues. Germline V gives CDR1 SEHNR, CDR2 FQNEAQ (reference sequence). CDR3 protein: CASSPGTAYGYTF. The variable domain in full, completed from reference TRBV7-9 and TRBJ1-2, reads DTGVSQNPRHKITKRGQNVTFRCDPISEHNRLYWYRQTLGQGPEFLTYFQNEAQLEKSRLLSDRFSAERPKGSFSTLEIQRTEQGDSAMYLCASSPGTAYGYTFGSGTRLTVV.

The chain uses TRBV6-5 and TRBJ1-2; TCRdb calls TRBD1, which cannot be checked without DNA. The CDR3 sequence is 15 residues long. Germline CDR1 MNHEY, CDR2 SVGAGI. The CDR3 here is CASSLDGGAAYGYTF.

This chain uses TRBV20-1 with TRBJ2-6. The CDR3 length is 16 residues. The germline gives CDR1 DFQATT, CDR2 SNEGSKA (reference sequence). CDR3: CSARIRSDLGANVLTF.

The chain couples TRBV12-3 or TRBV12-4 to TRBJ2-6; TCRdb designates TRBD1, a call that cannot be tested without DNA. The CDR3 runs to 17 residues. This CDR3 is CASRRQAGNSGANVLTF.

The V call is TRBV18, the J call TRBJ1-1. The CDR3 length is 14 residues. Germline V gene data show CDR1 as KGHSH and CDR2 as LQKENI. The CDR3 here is CASSPLSGGTEAFF. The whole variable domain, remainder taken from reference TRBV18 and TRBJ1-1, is NAGVMQNPRHLVRRRGQEARLRCSPMKGHSHVYWYRQLPEEGLKFMVYLQKENIIDESGMPKERFSAEFPKEGPSILRIQQVVRGDSAAYFCASSPLSGGTEAFFGQGTRLTVV.

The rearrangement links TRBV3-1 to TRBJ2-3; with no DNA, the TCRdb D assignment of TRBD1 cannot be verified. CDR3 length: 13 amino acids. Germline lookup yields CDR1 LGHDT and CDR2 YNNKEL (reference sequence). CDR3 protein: CASSQQGADTQYF.

The CDR3 region is CASSVDTITDTQYF. The gene calls are TRBV2 and TRBJ2-3. The CDR3 totals 14 residues. Germline assignment: CDR1 SNHLY and CDR2 FYNNEI. Full variable domain (rest looked up from reference TRBV2 and TRBJ2-3): EPEVTQTPSHQVTQMGQEVILRCVPISNHLYFYWYRQILGQKVEFLVSFYNNEISEKSEIFDDQFSVERPDGSNFTLKIRSTKLEDSAMYFCASSVDTITDTQYFGPGTRLTVL.

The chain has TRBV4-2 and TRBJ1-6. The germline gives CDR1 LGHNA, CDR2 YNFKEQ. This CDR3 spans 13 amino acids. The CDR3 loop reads CASSQDRARLLHF.

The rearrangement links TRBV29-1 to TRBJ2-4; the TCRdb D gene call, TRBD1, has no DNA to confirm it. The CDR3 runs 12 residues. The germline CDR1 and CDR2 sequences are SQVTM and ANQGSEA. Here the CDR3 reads CSVERGENIQYF.

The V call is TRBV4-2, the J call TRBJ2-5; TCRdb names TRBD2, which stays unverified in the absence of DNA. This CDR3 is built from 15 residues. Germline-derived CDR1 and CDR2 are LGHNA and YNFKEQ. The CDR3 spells CASSQPGGGGETQYF.

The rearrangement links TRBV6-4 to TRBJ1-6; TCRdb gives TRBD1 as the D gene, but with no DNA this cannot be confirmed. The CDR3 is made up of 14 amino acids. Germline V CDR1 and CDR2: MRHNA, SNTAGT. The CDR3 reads CASGVAAQNSPLHF.

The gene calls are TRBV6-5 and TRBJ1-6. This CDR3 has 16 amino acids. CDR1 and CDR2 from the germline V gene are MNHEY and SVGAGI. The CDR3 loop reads CASSYSKAPVVSPLHF.

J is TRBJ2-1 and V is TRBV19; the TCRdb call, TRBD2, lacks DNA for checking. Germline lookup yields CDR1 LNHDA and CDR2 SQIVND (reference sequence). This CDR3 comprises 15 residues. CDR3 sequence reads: CASSIAQRGYNEQFF.

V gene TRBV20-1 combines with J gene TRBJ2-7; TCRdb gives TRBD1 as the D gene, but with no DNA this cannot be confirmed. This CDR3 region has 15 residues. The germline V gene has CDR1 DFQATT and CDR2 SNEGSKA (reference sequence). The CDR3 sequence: CSAPPSDRGLYEQYF.

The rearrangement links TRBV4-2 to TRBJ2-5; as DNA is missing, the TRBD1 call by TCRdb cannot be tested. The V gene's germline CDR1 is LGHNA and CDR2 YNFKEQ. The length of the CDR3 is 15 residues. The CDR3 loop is CASSQYTGGLETQYF.

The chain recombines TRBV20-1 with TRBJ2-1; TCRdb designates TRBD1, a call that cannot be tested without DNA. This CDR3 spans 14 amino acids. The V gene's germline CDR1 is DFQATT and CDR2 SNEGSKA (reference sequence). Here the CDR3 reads CSAGDDRFYNEQFF.

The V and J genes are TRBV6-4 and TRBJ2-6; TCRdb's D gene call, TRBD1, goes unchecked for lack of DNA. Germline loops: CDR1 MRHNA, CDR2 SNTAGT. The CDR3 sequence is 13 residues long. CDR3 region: CASSSFQGSVLTF.

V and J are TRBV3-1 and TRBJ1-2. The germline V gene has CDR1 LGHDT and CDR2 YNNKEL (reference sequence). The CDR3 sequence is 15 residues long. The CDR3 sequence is CASSQGSGLEKGYTF.

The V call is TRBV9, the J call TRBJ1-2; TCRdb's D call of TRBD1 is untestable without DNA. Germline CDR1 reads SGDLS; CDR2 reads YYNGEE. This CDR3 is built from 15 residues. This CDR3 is CASSVDGTGNYGYTF. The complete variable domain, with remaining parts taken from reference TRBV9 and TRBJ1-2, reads DSGVTQTPKHLITATGQRVTLRCSPRSGDLSVYWYQQSLDQGLQFLIQYYNGEERAKGNILERFSAQQFPDLHSELNLSSLELGDSALYFCASSVDGTGNYGYTFGSGTRLTVV.